These 2 T cell receptor beta chains were all obtained from the same sample, sequenced in a study of a mutant IDH1 vaccine in newly diagnosed glioma. Time point reported: baseline, week 1 (first vaccination visit). Treatment described: pre-vaccination baseline after standard-of-care therapy. Generated by immunoSEQ multiplex PCR, the TCRdb table keeps only in-frame clones and is missing some. The data show 85,000 to 100,000 clones, around 82% seen once. The sequences come from PBMCs, collected from a glioma patient treated with radiotherapy, temozolomide or both. These receptors were collected from a woman aged 50 to 60 with glioma.

The gene calls are TRBV9 and TRBJ2-2; D is undetermined. V lost 1 base to trimming and J lost 2 bases, with 6 bases between them. In germline, CDR1 is SGDLS, CDR2 YYNGEE. The length of the CDR3 is 14 residues. CDR3 protein: CASSVLSNTGELFF. The CDR3 region has the DNA TGTGCCAGCAGCGTACTCTCAAACACCGGGGAGCTGTTTTTT. Using reference TRBV9 and TRBJ2-2 for the parts outside the CDR3, the full variable domain is DSGVTQTPKHLITATGQRVTLRCSPRSGDLSVYWYQQSLDQGLQFLIQYYNGEERAKGNILERFSAQQFPDLHSELNLSSLELGDSALYFCASSVLSNTGELFFGEGSRLTVL.

The genes are TRBV30 and TRBJ1-4; unclear D gene. V was cut by 3 bases and J by 7 bases, with 18 bases left in between. Germline CDR1 GTSNPN, CDR2 SVGIG (reference sequence). The CDR3 extends over 15 amino acids. The CDR3 DNA reads TGTGCCTGGAGGCCAGAAGGGAATTGGATTGAAAAACTGTTTTTT. It encodes CAWRPEGNWIEKLFF.